The clone carrying this TCR beta chain was detected a few times. The entry originates in a study of molecular identifiers for immune sequencing clone quantification. TCRdb used MiXCR to reprocess the PCR reads, holding one entry per CDR3 protein. The sample carries some 590,000 distinct CDR3 sequences, approximately 24% recorded once. CDR1 is SGHTA and CDR2 is FQGNSA in the germline V gene. Trimming pared 5 bases from V and 3 bases from J, leaving 14 bases between. The CDR3 is 14 amino acids. This sequence was found in a human donor in good health. Some libraries in this study had Jurkat cell RNA spiked in. The sequenced material came from naive CD8+ T cells from blood, with Jurkat cell RNA spiked in. The subset is: FACS-sorted CD8+CD4-CCR7+CD45RA+ naive T cells. This rearrangement joins TRBV7-2 to TRBJ2-7, with D perhaps matching TRBD1 (6 bases). The CDR3 spells CASSQLDRNYEQYF. DNA of the CDR3: TGTGCCAGCAGCCAATTAGACAGGAACTACGAGCAGTACTTC.